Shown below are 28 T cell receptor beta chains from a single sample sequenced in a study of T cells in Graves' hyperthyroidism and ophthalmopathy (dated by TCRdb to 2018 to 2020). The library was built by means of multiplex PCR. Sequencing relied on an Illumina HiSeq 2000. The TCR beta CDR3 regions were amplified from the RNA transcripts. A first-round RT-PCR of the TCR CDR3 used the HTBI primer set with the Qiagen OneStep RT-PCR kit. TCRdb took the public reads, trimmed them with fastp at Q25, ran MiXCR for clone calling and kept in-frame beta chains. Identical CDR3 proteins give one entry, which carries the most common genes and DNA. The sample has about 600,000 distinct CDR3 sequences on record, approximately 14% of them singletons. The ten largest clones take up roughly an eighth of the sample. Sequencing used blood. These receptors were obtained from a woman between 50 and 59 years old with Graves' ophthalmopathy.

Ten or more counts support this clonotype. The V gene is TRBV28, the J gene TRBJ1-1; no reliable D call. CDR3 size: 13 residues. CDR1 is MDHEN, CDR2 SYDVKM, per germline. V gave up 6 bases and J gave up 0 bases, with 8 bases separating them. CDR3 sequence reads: CASRPLMNTEAFF. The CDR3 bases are TGTGCCAGCAGGCCGCTGATGAACACTGAAGCTTTCTTT.

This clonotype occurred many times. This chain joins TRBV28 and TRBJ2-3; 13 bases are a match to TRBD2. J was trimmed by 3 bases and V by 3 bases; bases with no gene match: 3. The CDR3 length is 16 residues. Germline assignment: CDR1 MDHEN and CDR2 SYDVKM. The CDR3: CASSLGLAGMTDTQYF. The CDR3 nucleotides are TGTGCCAGCAGTTTGGGACTAGCGGGAATGACAGATACGCAGTATTTT.

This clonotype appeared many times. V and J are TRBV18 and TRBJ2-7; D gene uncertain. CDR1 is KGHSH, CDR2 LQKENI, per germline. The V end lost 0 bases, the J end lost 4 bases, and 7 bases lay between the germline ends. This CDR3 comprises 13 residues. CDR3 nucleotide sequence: TGTGCCAGCTCACCACCCACCCCGTACGAGCAGTACTTC. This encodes CASSPPTPYEQYF.

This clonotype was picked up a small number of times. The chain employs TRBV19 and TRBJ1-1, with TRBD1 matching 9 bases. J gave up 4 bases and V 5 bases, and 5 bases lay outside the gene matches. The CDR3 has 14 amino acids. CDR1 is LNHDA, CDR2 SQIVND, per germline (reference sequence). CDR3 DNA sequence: TGTGCCAGTAGTGTGACAGGGGGAAGCACTGAAGCTTTCTTT. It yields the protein CASSVTGGSTEAFF. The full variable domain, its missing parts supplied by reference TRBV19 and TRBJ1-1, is DGGITQSPKYLFRKEGQNVTLSCEQNLNHDAMYWYRQDPGQGLRLIYYSQIVNDFQKGDIAEGYSVSREKKESFPLTVTSAQKNPTAFYLCASSVTGGSTEAFFGQGTRLTVV.

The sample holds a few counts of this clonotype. CDR3 coding DNA: TGTGCCAGTAGTATTGAGTGGGGGGGCTACACCTTC. The encoded protein is CASSIEWGGYTF. V and J are TRBV19 and TRBJ1-2; a possible D gene is TRBD1 (5 bases). Germline V gene data show CDR1 as LNHDA and CDR2 as SQIVND (reference sequence). Trimming shortened V by 3 bases and J by 8 bases, and 10 bases separated the two germline ends. The CDR3 spans 12 residues.

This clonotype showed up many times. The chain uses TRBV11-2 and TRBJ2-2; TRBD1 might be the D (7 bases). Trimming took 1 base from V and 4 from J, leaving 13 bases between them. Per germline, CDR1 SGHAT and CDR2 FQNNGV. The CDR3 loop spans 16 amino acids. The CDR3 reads CASSLVYRGGTGELFF. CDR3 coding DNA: TGTGCCAGCAGCTTAGTGTACAGGGGAGGCACCGGGGAGCTGTTTTTT. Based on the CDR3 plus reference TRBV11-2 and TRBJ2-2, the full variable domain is EAGVAQSPRYKIIEKRQSVAFWCNPISGHATLYWYQQILGQGPKLLIQFQNNGVVDDSQLPKDRFSAERLKGVDSTLKIQPAKLEDSAVYLCASSLVYRGGTGELFFGEGSRLTVL.

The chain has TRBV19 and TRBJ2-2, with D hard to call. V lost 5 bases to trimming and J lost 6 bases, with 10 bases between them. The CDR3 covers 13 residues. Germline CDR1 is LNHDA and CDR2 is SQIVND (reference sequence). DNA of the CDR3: TGTGCCAGTAGTGGGATCTTAGCCGGGGAGCTGTTTTTT. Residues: CASSGILAGELFF.

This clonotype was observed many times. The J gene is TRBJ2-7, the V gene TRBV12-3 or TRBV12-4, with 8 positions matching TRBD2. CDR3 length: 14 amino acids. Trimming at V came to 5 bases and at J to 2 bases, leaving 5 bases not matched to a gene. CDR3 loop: CASSPFGRAYEQYF. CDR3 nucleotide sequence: TGTGCCAGCAGTCCTTTCGGGAGGGCCTACGAGCAGTACTTC.

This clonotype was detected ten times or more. The CDR3 bases are TGCGCCAGCAAACATGGGACAGGGGACCCCTACGAGCAGTACTTC. Protein product: CASKHGTGDPYEQYF. This chain uses TRBV5-1 with TRBJ2-7, with TRBD1 matching 10 bases. Germline V gene sequence: CDR1 SGHRS, CDR2 YFSETQ. The CDR3 is 15 residues long. V gave up 6 bases and J gave up 2 bases; unmatched junction bases: 8.

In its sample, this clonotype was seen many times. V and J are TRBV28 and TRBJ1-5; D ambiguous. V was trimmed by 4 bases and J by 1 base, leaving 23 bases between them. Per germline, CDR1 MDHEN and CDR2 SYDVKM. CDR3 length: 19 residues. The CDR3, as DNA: TGTGCCAGCAGTTCGATTTCAGATCTTACTAAGTTAAGCAATCAGCCCCAGCATTTT. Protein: CASSSISDLTKLSNQPQHF.

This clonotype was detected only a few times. This chain's CDR3 is CASSDYLGTYEQYF. CDR3 DNA: TGTGCCAGCAGTGACTACTTGGGTACCTACGAGCAGTACTTC. The J gene is TRBJ2-7, the V gene TRBV27, with D tentatively TRBD2 (5 bases). V shed 5 bases and J shed 2 bases, with 13 bases lying between them. The CDR3 extends over 14 amino acids. Germline CDR1 reads MNHEY; CDR2 reads SMNVEV (reference sequence).

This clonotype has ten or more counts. CDR3 coding DNA: TGTGCCAGCACGGGCGGCGCAGAGTTGTGGGAGCAGTACTTC. Its translation is CASTGGAELWEQYF. The chain has TRBV28 and TRBJ2-7, with unresolved D. The CDR3 runs to 14 residues. Germline CDR1 MDHEN, CDR2 SYDVKM. Trimming stripped 7 bases from V and 7 bases from J, with 20 bases between.

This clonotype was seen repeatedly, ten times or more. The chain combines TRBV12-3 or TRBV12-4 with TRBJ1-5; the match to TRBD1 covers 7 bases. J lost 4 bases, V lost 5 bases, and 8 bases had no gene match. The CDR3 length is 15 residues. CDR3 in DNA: TGTGCCAGCAGTCCGGGGGACAGTAGTAATCAGCCCCAGCATTTT. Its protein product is CASSPGDSSNQPQHF.

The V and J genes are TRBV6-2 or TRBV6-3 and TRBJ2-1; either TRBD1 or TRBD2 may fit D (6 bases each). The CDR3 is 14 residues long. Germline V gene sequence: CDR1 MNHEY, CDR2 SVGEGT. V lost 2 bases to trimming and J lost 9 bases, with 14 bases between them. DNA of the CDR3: TGTGCCAGCAGTTACAGACAGGAGGGGACTGAGCAGTTCTTC. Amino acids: CASSYRQEGTEQFF.

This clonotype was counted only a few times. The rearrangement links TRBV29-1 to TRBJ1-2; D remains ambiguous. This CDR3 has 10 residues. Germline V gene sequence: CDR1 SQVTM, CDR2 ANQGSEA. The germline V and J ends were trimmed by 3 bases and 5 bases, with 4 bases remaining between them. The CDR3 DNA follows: TGCAGCGTTGATAGGTATGGCTACACCTTC. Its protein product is CSVDRYGYTF.

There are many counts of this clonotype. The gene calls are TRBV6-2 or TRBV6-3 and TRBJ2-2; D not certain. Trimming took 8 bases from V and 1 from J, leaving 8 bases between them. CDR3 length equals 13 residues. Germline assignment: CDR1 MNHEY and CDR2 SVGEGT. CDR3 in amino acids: CASLSGNTGELFF. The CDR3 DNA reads TGTGCCAGCCTCTCAGGGAACACCGGGGAGCTGTTTTTT.

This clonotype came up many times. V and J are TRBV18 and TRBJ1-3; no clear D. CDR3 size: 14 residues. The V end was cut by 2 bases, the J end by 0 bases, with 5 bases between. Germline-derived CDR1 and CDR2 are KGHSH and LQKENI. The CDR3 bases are TGTGCCAGCTCACCAGATTACTCTGGAAACACCATATATTTT. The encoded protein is CASSPDYSGNTIYF.

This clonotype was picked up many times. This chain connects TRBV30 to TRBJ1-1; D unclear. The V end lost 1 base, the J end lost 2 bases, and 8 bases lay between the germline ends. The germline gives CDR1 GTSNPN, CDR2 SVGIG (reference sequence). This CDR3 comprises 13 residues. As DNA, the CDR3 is TGTGCCTGGAGTGCCCGGGGTAACACTGAAGCTTTCTTT. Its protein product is CAWSARGNTEAFF. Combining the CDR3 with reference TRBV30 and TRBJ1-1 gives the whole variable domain SQTIHQWPATLVQPVGSPLSLECTVEGTSNPNLYWYRQAAGRGLQLLFYSVGIGQISSEVPQNLSASRPQDRQFILSSKKLLLSDSGFYLCAWSARGNTEAFFGQGTRLTVV.

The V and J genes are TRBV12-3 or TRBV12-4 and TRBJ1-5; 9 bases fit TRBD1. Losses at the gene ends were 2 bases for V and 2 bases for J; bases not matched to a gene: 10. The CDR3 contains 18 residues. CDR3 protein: CASSLTDRGSLGNQPQHF. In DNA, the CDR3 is TGTGCCAGCAGTTTAACCGACAGGGGGTCTTTGGGCAATCAGCCCCAGCATTTT.

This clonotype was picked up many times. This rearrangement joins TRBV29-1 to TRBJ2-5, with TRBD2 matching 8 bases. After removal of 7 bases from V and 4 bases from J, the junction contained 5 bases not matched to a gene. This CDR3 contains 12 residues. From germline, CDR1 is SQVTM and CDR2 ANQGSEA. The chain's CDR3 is CSAGTSIETQYF. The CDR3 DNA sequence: TGCAGCGCCGGGACTAGTATAGAGACCCAGTACTTC.

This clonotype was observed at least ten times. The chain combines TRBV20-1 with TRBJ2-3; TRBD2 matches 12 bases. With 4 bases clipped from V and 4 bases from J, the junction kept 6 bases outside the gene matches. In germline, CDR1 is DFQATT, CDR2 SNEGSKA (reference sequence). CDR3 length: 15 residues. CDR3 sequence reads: CSAKRTSGMPDTQYF. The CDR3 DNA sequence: TGCAGTGCTAAGCGGACTAGCGGGATGCCAGATACGCAGTATTTT.

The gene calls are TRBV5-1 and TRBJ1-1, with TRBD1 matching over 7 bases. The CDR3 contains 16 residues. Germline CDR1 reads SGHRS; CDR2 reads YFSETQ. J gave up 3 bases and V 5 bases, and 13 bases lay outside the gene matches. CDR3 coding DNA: TGCGCCAGCAGAACGACTCCGACAGGGTCGGACACTGAAGCTTTCTTT. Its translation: CASRTTPTGSDTEAFF.

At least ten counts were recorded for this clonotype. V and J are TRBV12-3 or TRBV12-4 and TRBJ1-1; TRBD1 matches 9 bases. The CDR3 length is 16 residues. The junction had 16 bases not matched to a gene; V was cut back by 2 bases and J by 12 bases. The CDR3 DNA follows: TGTGCCAGCAGTTTACTCCAATCCGGGACAGGGAGCTCGCCTTTCTTT. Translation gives CASSLLQSGTGSSPFF.

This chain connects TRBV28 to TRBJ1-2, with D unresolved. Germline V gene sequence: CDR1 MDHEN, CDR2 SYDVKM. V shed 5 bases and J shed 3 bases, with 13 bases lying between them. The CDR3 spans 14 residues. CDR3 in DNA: TGTGCCAGCAGTATCACGGTGTCTGACTATGGCTACACCTTC. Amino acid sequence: CASSITVSDYGYTF.

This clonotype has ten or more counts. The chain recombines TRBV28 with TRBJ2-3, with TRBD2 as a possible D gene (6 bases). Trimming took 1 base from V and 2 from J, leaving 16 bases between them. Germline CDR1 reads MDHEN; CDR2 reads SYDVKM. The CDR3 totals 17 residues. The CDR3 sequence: CASSLFGSGLYTDTQYF. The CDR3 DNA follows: TGTGCCAGCAGTTTATTCGGGAGTGGCCTGTACACAGATACGCAGTATTTT.

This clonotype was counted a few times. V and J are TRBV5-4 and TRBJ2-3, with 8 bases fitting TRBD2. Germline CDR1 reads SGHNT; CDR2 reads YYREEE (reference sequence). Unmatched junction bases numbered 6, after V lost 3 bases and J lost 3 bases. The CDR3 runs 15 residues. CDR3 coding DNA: TGTGCCAGCAGCTCGGGAGCGGGAGTGACAGATACGCAGTATTTT. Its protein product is CASSSGAGVTDTQYF.

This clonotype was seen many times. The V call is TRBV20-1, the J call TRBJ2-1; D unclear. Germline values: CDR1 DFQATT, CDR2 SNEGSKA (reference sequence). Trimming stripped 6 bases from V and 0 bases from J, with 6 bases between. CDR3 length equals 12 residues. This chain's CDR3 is CSADHSYNEQFF. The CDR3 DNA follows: TGCAGTGCGGACCACTCCTACAATGAGCAGTTCTTC.

The CDR3, as DNA: TGCGCCAGCAGCCCCATGATCACGGGACAGAGCTCCTACGAGCAGTACTTC. The encoded protein is CASSPMITGQSSYEQYF. The chain has TRBV4-1 and TRBJ2-7; 7 positions agree with TRBD1. CDR3 length: 17 residues. Germline CDR1 reads MGHRA; CDR2 reads YSYEKL. Germline trimming cut 4 bases from V and 0 bases from J; bases unmatched to any gene: 12.